Listed here are 31 T cell receptor beta chains from one sample, sequenced in a study of blood T cell repertoires in COVID-19. TCRdb keeps only in-frame clones here, not all; method: immunoSEQ multiplex PCR. This table holds 250,000 to 300,000 clones, approximately 90% found once. Sequencing was performed on PBMCs or T cells enriched from blood (not recorded which). These receptors all stem from a woman in her forties with acute COVID-19.

The rearrangement joins TRBV30 to TRBJ1-6; TRBD1 matches 8 bases. Per the germline V gene, CDR1 is GTSNPN and CDR2 is SVGIG (reference sequence). This CDR3 contains 14 residues. After removal of 0 bases from V and 9 bases from J, the junction contained 4 bases not matched to a gene. This chain's CDR3 is CAWSVDRGGSPLHF. The DNA of the CDR3 is TGTGCCTGGAGTGTCGACAGGGGAGGTTCACCCCTCCACTTT.

The count of this clone is one. The V call is TRBV6-2 or TRBV6-3, the J call TRBJ1-1, with D perhaps TRBD1 (5 bases). The CDR3 length is 14 residues. The ends were cut back, 2 bases at V and 1 base at J, with 8 bases in the middle. Germline CDR1 is MNHEY and CDR2 is SVGEGT. CDR3 DNA sequence: TGTGCCAGCAGTTACCAAGGACAGAACACTGAAGCTTTCTTT. Protein sequence: CASSYQGQNTEAFF.

J is TRBJ2-3 and V is TRBV20-1, with 8 bases lining up with TRBD1. After removal of 3 bases from V and 7 bases from J, the junction contained 15 bases not matched to a gene. Germline V CDR1 and CDR2: DFQATT, SNEGSKA (reference sequence). The CDR3 length is 16 residues. The CDR3 reads CSASGGSDRVSNTQYF. Written as DNA, the CDR3 is TGCAGTGCTAGTGGAGGTTCGGACAGGGTTTCAAATACGCAGTATTTT.

The chain uses TRBV7-2 and TRBJ2-7; TRBD2 agrees at 11 bases. Germline V gene lookup returns CDR1 SGHTA and CDR2 FQGNSA. Trimming removed 4 bases from V and 2 bases from J; junction bases left unmatched: 4. This CDR3 has 15 residues. The CDR3 nucleotides read TGTGCCAGCAGCTCTCCTAGCGGGGGGCCCTACGAGCAGTACTTC. It codes for CASSSPSGGPYEQYF.

V is TRBV12-3 or TRBV12-4 and J is TRBJ2-1; 7 bases line up with TRBD1. This CDR3 has 12 amino acids. J gave up 6 bases and V 5 bases, and 1 base lay outside the gene matches. CDR3 bases: TGTGCCAGCAGTCGGGACAGCAATGAGCAGTTCTTC. Its translation is CASSRDSNEQFF.

A single count supports this clone. Here the CDR3 reads CASSPSAGDSSYNSPLHF. The CDR3 bases are TGCGCCAGCAGCCCCTCGGCAGGGGATAGCTCCTATAATTCACCCCTCCACTTT. The chain is built from TRBV4-1 and TRBJ1-6; perhaps TRBD1 as D (6 bases). This CDR3 region has 18 residues. V was shortened by 4 bases and J by 0 bases, with 16 bases between the two germline ends. Per germline, CDR1 MGHRA and CDR2 YSYEKL.

The chain recombines TRBV4-3 with TRBJ1-6; D is ambiguous. The V end lost 0 bases, the J end lost 2 bases, and 20 bases lay between the germline ends. The CDR3 spans 20 residues. Germline V gene lookup returns CDR1 LGHNA and CDR2 YSLEER. The CDR3: CASSQEYQASNAPYNSPLHF. The CDR3, as DNA: TGCGCCAGCAGCCAAGAGTATCAGGCATCGAACGCTCCCTATAATTCACCCCTCCACTTT.

This clone showed up just a few times. DNA of the CDR3: TGCGCCAGCAGCCAACTTTCTAGCGGGGGGGCCAGGAATGAGCAGTTCTTC. Translation gives CASSQLSSGGARNEQFF. The genes are TRBV4-1 and TRBJ2-1, with TRBD2 identical over 12 bases. V shed 2 bases and J 7 bases; nucleotides not matched to a gene: 9. Germline loops: CDR1 MGHRA, CDR2 YSYEKL. CDR3 length: 17 amino acids.

V usage is TRBV5-1 and J usage is TRBJ2-3; possible D gene TRBD2, 6 bases. This CDR3 contains 15 residues. Trimming stripped 0 bases from V and 2 bases from J, with 10 bases between. Germline loops: CDR1 SGHRS, CDR2 YFSETQ. CDR3 protein: CASSLGAGTTDTQYF. CDR3 DNA: TGCGCCAGCAGCTTGGGGGCGGGGACCACAGATACGCAGTATTTT.

The chain is built from TRBV5-5 and TRBJ2-7; 9 bases agree with TRBD1. Germline CDR1 is SGHKS and CDR2 is YYEKEE (reference sequence). The CDR3 has 15 residues. J lost 2 bases, V lost 0 bases, and 3 bases had no gene match. CDR3 amino acids: CASSLVGTGPYEQYF. The CDR3 region has the DNA TGTGCCAGCAGCTTGGTTGGGACAGGGCCCTACGAGCAGTACTTC.

V and J are TRBV2 and TRBJ1-1, with D possibly TRBD1 on 6 matching bases. V was pared by 4 bases and J by 0 bases, with 12 bases between. This CDR3 is built from 15 residues. Germline values: CDR1 SNHLY, CDR2 FYNNEI. DNA of the CDR3: TGTGCCAGCAGTGGATACAGGGTGTTGAACACTGAAGCTTTCTTT. The encoded protein is CASSGYRVLNTEAFF. The entire variable domain, with the rest obtained from reference TRBV2 and TRBJ1-1, is as follows: EPEVTQTPSHQVTQMGQEVILRCVPISNHLYFYWYRQILGQKVEFLVSFYNNEISEKSEIFDDQFSVERPDGSNFTLKIRSTKLEDSAMYFCASSGYRVLNTEAFFGQGTRLTVV.

This clone came up a few times. CDR3 nucleotides: TGTGCCAGCAGCTTAACACGCATCAGCACAGATACGCAGTATTTT. Translating it yields CASSLTRISTDTQYF. V usage is TRBV7-9 and J usage is TRBJ2-3, with no clear D. The germline V gene encodes CDR1 SEHNR and CDR2 FQNEAQ (reference sequence). This CDR3 is built from 15 residues. The V end lost 2 bases, the J end lost 0 bases, and 9 bases lay between the germline ends.

J is TRBJ2-2 and V is TRBV10-1, with a possible D match to TRBD2 (5 bases). This CDR3 has 16 residues. CDR1 and CDR2 from the germline V gene are WNHNN and SYGVQD (reference sequence). Deletions cut 7 bases from V and 4 bases from J, with 19 bases between. In DNA form, the CDR3 reads TGCGCCAGCACCCCAGAGGGTCAGAGTGCCACCGGGGAGCTGTTTTTT. Protein product: CASTPEGQSATGELFF.

The chain is built from TRBV28 and TRBJ1-3; tentative D call: TRBD1 (6 bases). Trimming removed 6 bases at V and 9 bases at J, with 21 bases between. Germline V gene sequence: CDR1 MDHEN, CDR2 SYDVKM. This CDR3 is built from 15 residues. The CDR3 loop is CASSSDRDTLITIYF. The CDR3 DNA follows: TGTGCCAGCAGCTCTGATCGGGACACACTGATCACCATATATTTT.

J is TRBJ1-2 and V is TRBV19, with 7 bases lining up with TRBD1. With 5 bases clipped from V and 4 bases from J, the junction kept 10 bases outside the gene matches. The CDR3 has 15 amino acids. Germline CDR1 LNHDA, CDR2 SQIVND (reference sequence). CDR3 loop: CASSFLDRAGYGYTF. In nucleotides, the CDR3 is TGTGCCAGTAGTTTCCTAGACAGGGCCGGCTATGGCTACACCTTC.

The genes are TRBV3-1 (or the pseudogene TRBV3-2) and TRBJ1-3; D gene ambiguous. CDR1 and CDR2 (germline): LGHDT, YNNKEL (reference sequence). The CDR3 loop spans 13 amino acids. V was trimmed by 2 bases and J by 5 bases, leaving 7 bases between them. This chain's CDR3 is CASSQTGRNTIYF. The CDR3 nucleotides are TGTGCCAGCAGCCAAACGGGGAGAAACACCATATATTTT.

This clone was counted once. This chain links TRBV4-3 with TRBJ2-7, with 9 bases matching TRBD2. Trimming cost V 0 bases and J 4 bases; bases outside gene matches: 7. Germline CDR1 and CDR2: LGHNA and YSLEER. This CDR3 has 16 amino acids. The CDR3 is CASSQDRASGKYEQYF. The CDR3 DNA reads as TGCGCCAGCAGCCAAGATCGGGCTAGCGGGAAGTACGAGCAGTACTTC.

V gene TRBV7-2 combines with J gene TRBJ2-3; D unresolved. Germline CDR1 SGHTA, CDR2 FQGNSA. This CDR3 is built from 13 residues. Deletions cut 5 bases from V and 0 bases from J, with 6 bases between. As DNA, the CDR3 is TGTGCCAGCAGCCCCCCGAGCACAGATACGCAGTATTTT. It translates to CASSPPSTDTQYF.

This rearrangement joins TRBV11-2 to TRBJ1-5; no definite D call. The V gene lost 0 bases and the J gene lost 2 bases, with 14 bases spanning the gap. The germline gives CDR1 SGHAT, CDR2 FQNNGV. There are 17 residues in the CDR3. CDR3 residues: CASSLDGVGRGNQPQHF. CDR3 nucleotide sequence: TGTGCCAGCAGCTTAGATGGGGTCGGGCGGGGCAATCAGCCCCAGCATTTT. Full variable domain (missing parts from reference TRBV11-2 and TRBJ1-5): EAGVAQSPRYKIIEKRQSVAFWCNPISGHATLYWYQQILGQGPKLLIQFQNNGVVDDSQLPKDRFSAERLKGVDSTLKIQPAKLEDSAVYLCASSLDGVGRGNQPQHFGDGTRLSIL.

The chain recombines TRBV14 with TRBJ1-1; D ambiguous. The CDR3 has 13 residues. Germline V lookup: CDR1 SGHDN, CDR2 FVKESK. Trimming took off 1 base at V and 4 bases at J, with 7 bases between the two ends. The CDR3 region is CASSQGRLTEAFF. The CDR3 DNA follows: TGTGCCAGCAGCCAAGGCAGACTCACTGAAGCTTTCTTT.

The sample holds a few counts of this clone. DNA of the CDR3: TGTGCCAGCAGCTTGAGGGGGGGCGAGCAGTACTTC. Translating gives CASSLRGGEQYF. V is TRBV5-4 and J is TRBJ2-7; TRBD2 is a possible D gene (7 bases). Trimming took 1 base from V and 6 from J, leaving 8 bases between them. CDR1 is SGHNT and CDR2 is YYREEE in the germline V gene (reference sequence). The CDR3 runs 12 residues.

This chain uses TRBV4-3 with TRBJ2-1; TRBD2 aligns across 7 bases. CDR1 and CDR2 (germline): LGHNA, YSLEER. CDR3 size: 15 residues. Losses at the gene ends were 2 bases for V and 3 bases for J; bases not matched to a gene: 4. DNA for the CDR3: TGCGCCAGCAGCCAAAGGCTAGCGGACTACAATGAGCAGTTCTTC. Residues: CASSQRLADYNEQFF.

The rearrangement uses TRBV4-1 and TRBJ1-1, with D tentatively TRBD1 (6 bases). V lost 4 bases and J 1 base, leaving 13 bases between the germline ends. CDR1 and CDR2 from the germline V gene are MGHRA and YSYEKL. The CDR3 is made up of 15 amino acids. The DNA of the CDR3 is TGCGCCAGCAGCCGTCTACAGGGTCCGAACACTGAAGCTTTCTTT. It encodes CASSRLQGPNTEAFF.

This chain uses TRBV5-8 with TRBJ1-4, with D unresolved. Trimming took off 4 bases at V and 0 bases at J, with 16 bases between the two ends. Germline CDR1 reads SGHTS; CDR2 reads YDEGEE. This CDR3 has 17 amino acids. The CDR3 loop reads CASSVQVASATNEKLFF. CDR3 coding DNA: TGTGCCAGCAGCGTGCAGGTGGCTTCGGCAACTAATGAAAAACTGTTTTTT.

The V and J genes are TRBV5-6 and TRBJ2-1; the match to TRBD2 covers 11 bases. The CDR3 loop spans 16 amino acids. The V and J ends lost 2 bases and 7 bases, in that order; junction bases with no gene match: 8. Germline CDR1 and CDR2: SGHDT and YYEEEE. CDR3 protein: CASSLLAGGPTNEQFF. Written as DNA, the CDR3 is TGTGCCAGCAGCTTATTAGCGGGAGGGCCGACGAATGAGCAGTTCTTC.

V usage is TRBV4-2 and J usage is TRBJ2-3; weak D call: TRBD1 (6 bases). CDR1 and CDR2 from the germline V gene are LGHNA and YNFKEQ. The CDR3 contains 15 residues. The V gene lost 3 bases and the J gene lost 4 bases, with 14 bases spanning the gap. The CDR3 nucleotides read TGTGCCAGCAGCCAGCAGGGTAAGGGGGCAGATACGCAGTATTTT. Its protein is CASSQQGKGADTQYF.

The genes are TRBV6-5 and TRBJ2-3; tentatively, D is TRBD2 (7 bases). Germline-derived CDR1 and CDR2 are MNHEY and SVGAGI. Trimming stripped 6 bases from V and 0 bases from J, with 13 bases between. The CDR3 runs to 15 residues. The CDR3 sequence is CASRGAGASTDTQYF. The CDR3 DNA sequence: TGTGCCAGCAGGGGGGCGGGGGCCAGCACAGATACGCAGTATTTT.

The chain recombines TRBV4-1 with TRBJ1-1; 9 nucleotides match TRBD1. CDR1 is MGHRA, CDR2 YSYEKL, per germline. V gave up 6 bases and J gave up 5 bases; unmatched junction bases: 10. This CDR3 is 15 amino acids long. The CDR3 is CASRGQGFLGTEAFF. CDR3 nucleotide sequence: TGCGCCAGCAGAGGACAGGGGTTTTTGGGAACTGAAGCTTTCTTT.

This chain's CDR3 is CASSLRGSLAGYYEQYF. CDR3 bases: TGTGCCAGCAGCCTGAGGGGTAGTCTAGCGGGATACTACGAGCAGTACTTC. The chain recombines TRBV7-2 with TRBJ2-7; 9 bases map to TRBD2. Germline loops: CDR1 SGHTA, CDR2 FQGNSA. The CDR3 covers 17 residues. V gave up 5 bases and J gave up 3 bases; unmatched junction bases: 14.

This sequence joins TRBV6-5 and TRBJ2-7; 7 positions match TRBD1. Germline CDR1 is MNHEY and CDR2 is SVGAGI. J gave up 6 bases and V 5 bases, and 10 bases lay outside the gene matches. The CDR3 spans 14 residues. The CDR3 reads CASSPMTGMGEQYF. The CDR3 DNA is TGTGCCAGCAGTCCGATGACAGGGATGGGCGAGCAGTACTTC.

The J gene is TRBJ1-1, the V gene TRBV7-2, with D maybe TRBD1 (5 bases). V was trimmed by 1 base and J by 4 bases, leaving 13 bases between them. The CDR3 totals 15 residues. Germline CDR1 is SGHTA and CDR2 is FQGNSA. CDR3 bases: TGTGCCAGCAGCTTAGTAGGCAGGGTGGCCACTGAAGCTTTCTTT. It yields the protein CASSLVGRVATEAFF.